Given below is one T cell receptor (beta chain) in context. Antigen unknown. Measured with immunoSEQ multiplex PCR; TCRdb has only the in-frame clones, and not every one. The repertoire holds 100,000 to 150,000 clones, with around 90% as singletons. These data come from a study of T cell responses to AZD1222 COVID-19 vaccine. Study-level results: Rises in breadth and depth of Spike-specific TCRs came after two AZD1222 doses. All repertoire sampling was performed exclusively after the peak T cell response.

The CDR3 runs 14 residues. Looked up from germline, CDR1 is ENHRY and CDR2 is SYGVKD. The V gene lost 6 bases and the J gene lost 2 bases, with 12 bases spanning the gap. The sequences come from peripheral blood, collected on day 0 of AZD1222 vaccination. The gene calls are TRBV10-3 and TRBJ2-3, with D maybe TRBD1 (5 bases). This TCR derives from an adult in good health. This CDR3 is CAISQTEDTDTQYF. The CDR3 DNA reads TGTGCCATCAGCCAGACAGAGGACACAGATACGCAGTATTTT.